The clone carrying this T cell receptor (beta chain) was seen repeatedly, ten times or more. With 3 bases clipped from V and 2 bases from J, the junction kept 6 bases outside the gene matches. Germline-derived CDR1 and CDR2 are DFQATT and SNEGSKA (reference sequence). The CDR3 runs to 15 residues. This sample was taken from a study of early T cells in non-severe SARS-CoV-2 infection. One entry per CDR3 protein results from TCRdb running MiXCR on the 5' RACE reads. The table records roughly 56,000 distinct CDR3 sequences, roughly 8.2% of them present only once. The material sequenced was whole blood. The V and J genes are TRBV20-1 and TRBJ1-5; 8 positions agree with TRBD1. This TCR came from an adult who was a healthcare worker with PCR-confirmed SARS-CoV-2 infection or an uninfected control (not recorded which). The CDR3 DNA is TGCAGTGCTAGGGAGCCGGGACAGGGCAATCAGCCCCAGCATTTT. Its protein is CSAREPGQGNQPQHF.